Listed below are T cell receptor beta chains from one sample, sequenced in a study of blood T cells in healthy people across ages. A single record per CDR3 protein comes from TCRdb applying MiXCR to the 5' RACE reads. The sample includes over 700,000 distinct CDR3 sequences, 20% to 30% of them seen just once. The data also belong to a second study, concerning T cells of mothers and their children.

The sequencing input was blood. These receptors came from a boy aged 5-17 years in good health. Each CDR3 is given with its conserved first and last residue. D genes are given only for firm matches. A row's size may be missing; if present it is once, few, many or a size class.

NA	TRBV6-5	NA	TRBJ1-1	TGTGCCAGCAGTAGACAGATCCACACTGAAGCTTTCTTT	CASSRQIHTEAFF
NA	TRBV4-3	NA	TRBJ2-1	TGCGCCAGCAGCCTTATACTGGGGTACAATGAGCAGTTCTTC	CASSLILGYNEQFF
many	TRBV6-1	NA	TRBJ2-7	TGTGCCAGCAGTCCCGGGACTCCCTACGAGCAGTACTTC	CASSPGTPYEQYF
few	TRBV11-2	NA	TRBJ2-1	TGTGCCAGCAGCTCAGTATTGGGTCGGAATGAGCAGTTCTTC	CASSSVLGRNEQFF
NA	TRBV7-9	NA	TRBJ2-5	TGCGCCAGCAGCTTAGAAGGGCCACCGGGGACCCAGTACTTC	CASSLEGPPGTQYF
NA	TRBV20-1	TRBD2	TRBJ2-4	TGCAGTGCTTATAGCGGGGGGGACAAAAACATTCAGTACTTC	CSAYSGGDKNIQYF
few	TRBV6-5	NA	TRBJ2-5	TGTGCCAGCAGTTACTCCCGACTAGTAGAAGAGACCCAGTACTTC	CASSYSRLVEETQYF
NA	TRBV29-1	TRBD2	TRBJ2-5	TGCAGCGCCCACCGACTAGCGCCTAACCAAGAGACCCAGTACTTC	CSAHRLAPNQETQYF
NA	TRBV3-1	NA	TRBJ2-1	TGTGCCAGCAGCCAAGACGGTAGAGGTCCGTTCTTC	CASSQDGRGPFF
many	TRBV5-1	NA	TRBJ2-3	TGCGCCAGCAGTCCGGGAGTAGCAGATACGCAGTATTTT	CASSPGVADTQYF
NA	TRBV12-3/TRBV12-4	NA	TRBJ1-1	TGTGCCAGCAGCCCCGGGGGGTTGGTCACTGAAGCTTTCTTT	CASSPGGLVTEAFF
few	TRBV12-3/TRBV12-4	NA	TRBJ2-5	TGTGCCAGCAGATTCGGGGGTTCGCAAGAGACCCAGTACTTC	CASRFGGSQETQYF
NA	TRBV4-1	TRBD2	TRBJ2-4	TGCGCCAGCAGCCAAGAGGGGATAGGGACTAGCTCCAAAAACATTCAGTACTTC	CASSQEGIGTSSKNIQYF
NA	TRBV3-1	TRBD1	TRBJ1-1	TGTGCCAGCAGCCAAGATGGGCAGGGGGCATGGGACACTGAAGCTTTCTTT	CASSQDGQGAWDTEAFF
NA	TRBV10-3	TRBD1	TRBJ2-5	TGTGCCATCAAGGCAGGGGGCGGTGAGGAGACCCAGTACTTC	CAIKAGGGEETQYF
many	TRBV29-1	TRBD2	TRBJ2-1	TGCAGCGTTAGCCGAGCGGGGGGATCAAATGAGCAGTTCTTC	CSVSRAGGSNEQFF
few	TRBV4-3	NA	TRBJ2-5	TGCGCCAGCAGCCAAGATTTGGCCCACATGGAGACCCAGTACTTC	CASSQDLAHMETQYF
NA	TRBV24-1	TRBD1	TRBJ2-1	TGTGCCACCAGTGACGGACAGGGATACAATGAGCAGTTCTTC	CATSDGQGYNEQFF
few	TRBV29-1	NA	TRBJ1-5	TGCAGCGCTTCAGGGCAGAGCAATCAGCCCCAGCATTTT	CSASGQSNQPQHF
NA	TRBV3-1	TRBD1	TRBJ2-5	TGTGCCAGCAGATACGACAGGGACCCTGGGGAGACCCAGTACTTC	CASRYDRDPGETQYF
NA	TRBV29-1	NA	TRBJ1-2	TGCAGCGCCCCGGAACAGGGTCAGCAGGGCTACACCTTC	CSAPEQGQQGYTF
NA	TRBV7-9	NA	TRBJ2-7	TGTGCCAGCAGCTTAGGAGGTGGTAGGGCAGTCCTAACCTACGAGCAGTACTTC	CASSLGGGRAVLTYEQYF
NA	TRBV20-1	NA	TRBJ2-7	TGCAGTGCTAGCGGTCTTGCAGTGGGAGCGGTCAGGTACGAGCAGTACTTC	CSASGLAVGAVRYEQYF
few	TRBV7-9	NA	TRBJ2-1	TGTGCCAGCAGCCAACCAGGGGATTTGCACCATGAGCAGTTCTTC	CASSQPGDLHHEQFF
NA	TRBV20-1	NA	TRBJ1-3	TGCAGTGCTAGATCCCCGCCAGTTCGTGGAAACACCATATATTTT	CSARSPPVRGNTIYF
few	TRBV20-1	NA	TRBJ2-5	TGCAGTGCTAGAGATGTGGACCAGTACCAAGAGACCCAGTACTTC	CSARDVDQYQETQYF
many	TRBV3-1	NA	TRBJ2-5	TGTGCCAGCAGCCAAGATCTCCGGAAAGAGACCCAGTACTTC	CASSQDLRKETQYF
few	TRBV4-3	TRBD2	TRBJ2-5	TGCGCCAGCAGCCAAGAGAGGGGCCAGCGGGGGGTGACCCAGTACTTC	CASSQERGQRGVTQYF
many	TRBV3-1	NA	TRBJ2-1	TGTGCCAGCACCGGGACTTTGCCCAGGGAGCAGTTCTTC	CASTGTLPREQFF
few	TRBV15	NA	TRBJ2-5	TGTGCCACCAGCATGGCTGGGGCTACAAAGAGCCAAGAGACCCAGTACTTC	CATSMAGATKSQETQYF
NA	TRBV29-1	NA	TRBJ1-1	TGCAGCGTTGACGGGGGGGAGGAAACTGAAGCTTTCTTT	CSVDGGEETEAFF
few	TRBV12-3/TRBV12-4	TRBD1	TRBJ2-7	TGTGCCAGCAGTTTGGGAGAAAGGACAGGGGGCTTCGAGCAGTACTTC	CASSLGERTGGFEQYF
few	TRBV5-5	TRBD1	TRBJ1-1	TGTGCCAGCAGCTCGAGCGGACAGGTAGTCACTGAAGCTTTCTTT	CASSSSGQVVTEAFF